The next 15 T cell receptor beta chains were all read from a single sample in a study of CXCR3-negative and CXCR3-positive naive CD8 T cells. Study-wide findings and caveats: For CXCR3-positive naive cells, TRB CDR3s were more hydrophobic than those of CXCR3-negative naive cells.

The TRB libraries of cDNA were built by UMI-labeled 5' RACE. TCRdb derives one entry per CDR3 protein from the 5' RACE reads, leaving out DNA. This sample contains some 120,000 distinct CDR3 sequences. The antigens these receptors bind are not known. Sample: naive CXCR3+ CD8+ T cells from blood. Subset described: CD45RO-CCR7+CD27+CD95- naive CD8+ T cells expressing CXCR3 (TNR3+). The receptors were gathered from a human donor in good health. Some clones in this sample may be carry-over from other donors' samples.

CDR3 sequence reads: CASSQSTSGGNSYEQYF. V is TRBV4-3 and J is TRBJ2-7; TCRdb indicates TRBD2, and absent DNA this call remains unverified. Germline CDR1 reads LGHNA; CDR2 reads YSLEER. The CDR3 spans 17 residues.

V and J are TRBV29-1 and TRBJ2-7; TCRdb picks TRBD1, but there is no DNA to check that call. This CDR3 region has 13 residues. CDR1 is SQVTM and CDR2 is ANQGSEA in the germline V gene. CDR3 region: CSVNGPGSYEQYF.

The chain has TRBV27 and TRBJ2-1; TCRdb indicates TRBD1, and absent DNA this call remains unverified. Germline V lookup: CDR1 MNHEY, CDR2 SMNVEV (reference sequence). The CDR3 is made up of 14 amino acids. CDR3 sequence: CASRQGQVYNEQFF.

The rearrangement joins TRBV5-1 to TRBJ2-1; TCRdb outputs TRBD1, but without DNA this stays unchecked. Germline V gene data show CDR1 as SGHRS and CDR2 as YFSETQ. CDR3 length equals 13 residues. The CDR3 reads CASSPPPYNEQFF.

The rearrangement joins TRBV11-2 to TRBJ1-1; no DNA is available, so the TRBD1 call from TCRdb remains unchecked. CDR1 SGHAT and CDR2 FQNNGV come from the germline V gene. This CDR3 is 14 amino acids long. The CDR3 is CASSPLRGNTEAFF.

CDR3 sequence: CTSSHRGTSGSYEQYF. The V and J genes are TRBV1 and TRBJ2-7; the D call of TRBD2 rests on TCRdb alone, since no DNA is present to check it. TRBV1 is a listed pseudogene. The CDR3 has 16 amino acids.

The genes are TRBV12-3 or TRBV12-4 and TRBJ2-3. CDR3 length: 15 residues. CDR3: CASSLILGLPDTQYF.

The genes are TRBV21-1 and TRBJ2-1; without DNA, the TCRdb call of TRBD2 cannot be checked. TRBV21-1 is tagged as a pseudogene. The CDR3 is made up of 17 amino acids. The CDR3 loop is CASSAPRPGLAGGEQFF.

The CDR3 spells CASSVDLTGDNEQFF. The chain uses TRBV4-1 and TRBJ2-1; the D call of TRBD1 rests on TCRdb alone, since no DNA is present to check it. The length of the CDR3 is 15 residues. Germline V gene sequence: CDR1 MGHRA, CDR2 YSYEKL.

The genes are TRBV7-3 and TRBJ2-3; TCRdb's D call, TRBD1, is unchecked because there is no DNA. Looked up from germline, CDR1 is SGHTA and CDR2 is FQGTGA. This CDR3 comprises 14 residues. This CDR3 reads CASSLIAGADTQYF.

V usage is TRBV9 and J usage is TRBJ2-7; TCRdb picks TRBD2, but there is no DNA to check that call. The CDR3 has 15 amino acids. Germline CDR1 is SGDLS and CDR2 is YYNGEE. The CDR3 reads CASSVSGTLTYEQYF.

This rearrangement joins TRBV10-2 to TRBJ2-3. CDR1 is WSHSY and CDR2 is SAAADI in the germline V gene. This CDR3 has 16 amino acids. The CDR3 region is CASSESTGGSTDTQYF.

The V and J genes are TRBV2 and TRBJ2-3; the D call from TCRdb, TRBD2, cannot be confirmed without DNA. Germline loops: CDR1 SNHLY, CDR2 FYNNEI. The CDR3 consists of 14 residues. CDR3 protein: CASSGLAGVDTQYF.

V usage is TRBV29-1 and J usage is TRBJ2-1; the TRBD1 assignment by TCRdb is unverifiable without DNA. The CDR3 has 18 residues. Germline V gene lookup returns CDR1 SQVTM and CDR2 ANQGSEA. CDR3 sequence: CSVDSPVGSGGSYNEQFF.

This chain connects TRBV12-3 or TRBV12-4 to TRBJ2-1; as DNA is missing, the TRBD2 call by TCRdb cannot be tested. This CDR3 has 14 amino acids. This CDR3 is CASSPPLGYNEQFF.